This TCR beta chain appears in the sequencing data of a study of response to subunit inactivated influenza vaccine. Broader study findings: Authors suggested each seasonal flu vaccination may recruit only limited numbers of new T cells.

This CDR3 comprises 13 residues. Germline CDR1 is SGHTA and CDR2 is FQGNSA. MiXCR, applied by TCRdb to the RT-PCR reads, yields one record per CDR3 protein. This sample yields about 480,000 distinct CDR3 sequences, of which around 13% are seen a single time; around 13% belongs to the top ten. This clonotype has ten or more counts. Its antigen is undetermined. The sequencing here drew on PBMCs from blood, taken roughly 47 days after vaccination. This sequence was found in a man aged 45-60 years who received an inactivated influenza vaccine. J is TRBJ1-3 and V is TRBV7-2; D gene ambiguous. CDR3 region: CATARVVGNTIYF. The CDR3 nucleotides read TGTGCTACCGCTAGAGTGGTTGGAAACACCATATATTTT.